Shown below are 26 T cell receptor beta chains from a single sample sequenced in a study of response to subunit inactivated influenza vaccine. Using its own MiXCR run on the RT-PCR reads, TCRdb lists one record per CDR3 protein. The top ten hold around 10% of the sample, which has almost 600,000 distinct CDR3 sequences, less than 15% seen once. Sample: PBMCs from blood, taken less than 13 days after vaccination. The origin of the receptors is a man aged 45-60 years who received an inactivated influenza vaccine.

This clonotype has just a few counts. The J gene is TRBJ2-1, the V gene TRBV28; maybe TRBD1 (5 bases). The CDR3 is 12 amino acids. V lost 5 bases and J lost 9, with 11 bases in between. Looked up from germline, CDR1 is MDHEN and CDR2 is SYDVKM. This chain's CDR3 is CASSAQAPEQFF. As DNA, the CDR3 is TGTGCCAGCAGTGCACAGGCCCCTGAGCAGTTCTTC.

The chain couples TRBV20-1 to TRBJ2-1; no firm D call. The CDR3 has 15 residues. Trimming removed 1 base at V and 0 bases at J, with 10 bases between. Germline lookup yields CDR1 DFQATT and CDR2 SNEGSKA (reference sequence). The CDR3 here is CSARGIENSYNEQFF. The CDR3 DNA sequence: TGCAGTGCTAGAGGGATAGAGAACTCCTACAATGAGCAGTTCTTC.

This clonotype occurred many times. The V call is TRBV29-1, the J call TRBJ2-7; 10 bases align to TRBD2. The CDR3 is made up of 13 amino acids. From germline, CDR1 is SQVTM and CDR2 ANQGSEA. The V and J ends lost 4 bases and 3 bases, in that order; junction bases with no gene match: 3. Here the CDR3 DNA reads TGCAGCGTTGGACTAGCGGGCTTCTACGAGCAGTACTTC. Encoded protein: CSVGLAGFYEQYF.

There are a few counts of this clonotype. The J gene is TRBJ2-5, the V gene TRBV20-1, with TRBD2 identical over 7 bases. Germline V gene lookup returns CDR1 DFQATT and CDR2 SNEGSKA (reference sequence). J gave up 4 bases and V 3 bases, and 11 bases lay outside the gene matches. CDR3 length equals 15 residues. The CDR3 protein is CSASGRVGRAETQYF. The CDR3 nucleotides read TGCAGTGCTAGCGGCAGGGTGGGGAGGGCAGAGACCCAGTACTTC.

The CDR3 loop reads CASSPARGRPFNEQFF. The CDR3 bases are TGTGCCAGCAGCCCAGCGCGTGGGAGGCCCTTCAATGAGCAGTTCTTC. The chain has TRBV7-2 and TRBJ2-1, with D possibly matching TRBD2 (6 bases). Looked up from germline, CDR1 is SGHTA and CDR2 is FQGNSA. This CDR3 is built from 16 residues. The germline V and J ends were trimmed by 5 bases and 6 bases, with 20 bases remaining between them.

The rearrangement joins TRBV7-2 to TRBJ1-1; D possibly corresponds to TRBD1 (6 bases). CDR1 SGHTA and CDR2 FQGNSA come from the germline V gene. Trimming took 6 bases from V and 4 from J, leaving 15 bases between them. The CDR3 contains 14 residues. CDR3 DNA: TGTGCCAGCAGGGGGGACAACACCGGCACTGAAGCTTTCTTT. It yields the protein CASRGDNTGTEAFF. Supplemented by reference TRBV7-2 and TRBJ1-1, the full variable domain reads GAGVSQSPSNKVTEKGKDVELRCDPISGHTALYWYRQSLGQGLEFLIYFQGNSAPDKSGLPSDRFSAERTGGSVSTLTIQRTQQEDSAVYLCASRGDNTGTEAFFGQGTRLTVV.

The CDR3 nucleotides are TGTGCCAGCTCAACAGCCTCTGGAAACACCATATATTTT. Translated: CASSTASGNTIYF. J is TRBJ1-3 and V is TRBV18; D gene uncertain. The CDR3 is 13 amino acids. The V end was cut by 5 bases, the J end by 0 bases, with 5 bases between. CDR1 is KGHSH, CDR2 LQKENI, per germline. The whole variable domain, filled in from reference TRBV18 and TRBJ1-3, reads NAGVMQNPRHLVRRRGQEARLRCSPMKGHSHVYWYRQLPEEGLKFMVYLQKENIIDESGMPKERFSAEFPKEGPSILRIQQVVRGDSAAYFCASSTASGNTIYFGEGSWLTVV.

This chain uses TRBV6-2 or TRBV6-3 with TRBJ2-1; the D gene is possibly TRBD1 (5 bases). CDR3 length: 15 amino acids. Trimming cost V 5 bases and J 5 bases, with 16 bases left between them. Per germline, CDR1 MNHEY and CDR2 SVGEGT. CDR3 region: CASSKPRAFNNEQFF. In nucleotides, the CDR3 is TGTGCCAGCAGTAAGCCCAGGGCCTTCAACAATGAGCAGTTCTTC.

This clonotype has more than one count but fewer than ten. The rearrangement uses TRBV24-1 and TRBJ2-2; D is ambiguous. V was cut by 5 bases and J by 2 bases, with 5 bases left in between. Germline V gene sequence: CDR1 KGHDR, CDR2 SFDVKD. This CDR3 comprises 13 residues. In DNA form, the CDR3 reads TGTGCCACCAGTGGAGCTAACACCGGGGAGCTGTTTTTT. Protein sequence: CATSGANTGELFF.

This clonotype was detected a few times. The chain carries TRBV10-3 and TRBJ2-1; tentatively, D is TRBD2 (6 bases). CDR1 is ENHRY and CDR2 is SYGVKD in the germline V gene. The CDR3 extends over 14 amino acids. Trimming shortened V by 3 bases and J by 12 bases, and 18 bases separated the two germline ends. CDR3 in amino acids: CAISDPTGFGGQFF. The CDR3 nucleotides read TGTGCCATCAGTGACCCAACCGGGTTCGGGGGGCAGTTCTTC.

The chain couples TRBV7-2 to TRBJ2-3; D is perhaps TRBD1 (5 bases). Looked up from germline, CDR1 is SGHTA and CDR2 is FQGNSA. CDR3 length equals 15 residues. V was shortened by 5 bases and J by 0 bases, with 12 bases between the two germline ends. CDR3 nucleotide sequence: TGTGCCAGCAGCCCGACAGCCATTAGCACAGATACGCAGTATTTT. It specifies CASSPTAISTDTQYF.

The V and J genes are TRBV18 and TRBJ2-6; 7 positions match TRBD1. CDR1 is KGHSH, CDR2 LQKENI, per germline. The CDR3 is made up of 18 amino acids. V gave up 4 bases and J gave up 0 bases; unmatched junction bases: 9. This chain's CDR3 is CASSLRTGGYSGANVLTF. In nucleotides, the CDR3 is TGTGCCAGCTCACTGAGGACAGGAGGCTACTCTGGGGCCAACGTCCTGACTTTC.

This clonotype occurred many times. This sequence joins TRBV29-1 and TRBJ2-7; the D gene could be TRBD1 or TRBD2 (6 bases each). V was trimmed by 4 bases and J by 6 bases, leaving 10 bases between them. This CDR3 is 11 amino acids long. Per germline, CDR1 SQVTM and CDR2 ANQGSEA. CDR3 protein: CSVGTAGEQYF. CDR3 DNA sequence: TGCAGCGTTGGGACAGCGGGCGAGCAGTACTTC.

This clonotype showed up many times. The gene calls are TRBV14 and TRBJ1-1; TRBD1 matches 7 bases. The CDR3 runs 13 residues. In germline, CDR1 is SGHDN, CDR2 FVKESK. V lost 0 bases, J lost 11 bases, and 6 bases stayed unmatched. CDR3 DNA: TGTGCCAGCAGCCAAGATCTAGGGGGCAGGGCTTTCTTT. It is translated as CASSQDLGGRAFF.

This rearrangement joins TRBV7-3 to TRBJ2-2, with D unclear. This CDR3 spans 16 amino acids. Trimming stripped 1 base from V and 8 bases from J, with 17 bases between. Germline-derived CDR1 and CDR2 are SGHTA and FQGTGA. The CDR3 DNA reads TGTGCCAGCAGCTTAAGGGCAGCCTCAGGTTGGGGGGAGCTGTTTTTT. It specifies CASSLRAASGWGELFF.

This clonotype was picked up many times. The genes are TRBV29-1 and TRBJ2-7; 10 bases map to TRBD2. This CDR3 is built from 14 residues. The trim removed 2 bases at V and 3 bases at J, leaving 4 bases unmatched. CDR1 is SQVTM and CDR2 is ANQGSEA in the germline V gene. CDR3: CSVELAGEIYEQYF. Written as DNA, the CDR3 is TGCAGCGTTGAACTAGCGGGGGAGATCTACGAGCAGTACTTC.

This clonotype was observed a few times. The chain recombines TRBV10-3 with TRBJ2-3; the match to TRBD2 covers 9 bases. Germline V gene lookup returns CDR1 ENHRY and CDR2 SYGVKD. V lost 5 bases, J lost 6 bases, and 12 bases stayed unmatched. The CDR3 runs 16 residues. The CDR3 spells CAISSLAGATSDTQYF. Here the CDR3 DNA reads TGTGCCATCAGTTCATTAGCGGGGGCGACCTCCGATACGCAGTATTTT.

The table lists this clonotype with a few counts. The chain employs TRBV24-1 and TRBJ2-2; 11 bases fit TRBD2. CDR3 length: 17 amino acids. Germline V gives CDR1 KGHDR, CDR2 SFDVKD. J was trimmed by 6 bases and V by 5 bases; bases with no gene match: 10. The CDR3 protein is CATSAAASGRMAGELFF. DNA of the CDR3: TGTGCCACCAGTGCCGCAGCTAGCGGGAGGATGGCCGGGGAGCTGTTTTTT.

The genes are TRBV28 and TRBJ1-5, with 8 bases identical to TRBD1. The V segment lost 1 base and the J segment 4 bases; nucleotides outside the gene matches: 6. Germline CDR1 is MDHEN and CDR2 is SYDVKM. CDR3 length: 16 residues. CDR3 coding DNA: TGTGCCAGCAGTTTATCGGACAGGGCTGTGAATCAGCCCCAGCATTTT. Translation gives CASSLSDRAVNQPQHF.

This clonotype showed up just a few times. The V call is TRBV5-1, the J call TRBJ2-5; D is unclear. Germline values: CDR1 SGHRS, CDR2 YFSETQ. The CDR3 consists of 16 residues. Trimming took 0 bases from V and 5 from J, leaving 17 bases between them. CDR3 sequence (DNA): TGCGCCAGCAGCTTGGGAAGGATACTATCCCAGGAGACCCAGTACTTC. Protein sequence: CASSLGRILSQETQYF. Using reference TRBV5-1 and TRBJ2-5 for the parts outside the CDR3, the full variable domain is KAGVTQTPRYLIKTRGQQVTLSCSPISGHRSVSWYQQTPGQGLQFLFEYFSETQRNKGNFPGRFSGRQFSNSRSEMNVSTLELGDSALYLCASSLGRILSQETQYFGPGTRLLVL.

V is TRBV10-1 and J is TRBJ1-2; TRBD1 matches 7 bases. CDR3 size: 14 residues. Germline CDR1 and CDR2: WNHNN and SYGVQD (reference sequence). V shed 2 bases and J 3 bases; nucleotides not matched to a gene: 3. For the CDR3, the DNA is TGCGCCAGCAGTGAGGCCGGGACAGACTATGGCTACACCTTC. Translating it yields CASSEAGTDYGYTF.

This clonotype was seen only a few times. V is TRBV5-1 and J is TRBJ2-5; D is undetermined. This CDR3 is built from 14 residues. V lost 5 bases, J lost 4 bases, and 15 bases lay in between. Germline assignment: CDR1 SGHRS and CDR2 YFSETQ. The DNA of the CDR3 is TGCGCCAGCAGACCGGACGCGGCAAGAGAGACCCAGTACTTC. Translating it yields CASRPDAARETQYF. The variable domain in full, completed from reference TRBV5-1 and TRBJ2-5, reads KAGVTQTPRYLIKTRGQQVTLSCSPISGHRSVSWYQQTPGQGLQFLFEYFSETQRNKGNFPGRFSGRQFSNSRSEMNVSTLELGDSALYLCASRPDAARETQYFGPGTRLLVL.

This clonotype was recorded at least ten times. The J gene is TRBJ2-2, the V gene TRBV15; a possible D gene is TRBD2 (6 bases). This CDR3 has 16 amino acids. Germline CDR1 LNHNV, CDR2 YYDKDF (reference sequence). Trimming stripped 5 bases from V and 0 bases from J, with 13 bases between. As DNA, the CDR3 is TGTGCCACCAGCGCCTTTAGCGGAACGAACACCGGGGAGCTGTTTTTT. Protein product: CATSAFSGTNTGELFF.

The chain carries TRBV6-7 and TRBJ2-3; tentative D call: TRBD2 (6 bases). TRBV6-7 is an open reading frame, and its role is uncertain. This CDR3 is built from 17 residues. Trimming shortened V by 10 bases and J by 2 bases, and 25 bases separated the two germline ends. The CDR3 coding sequence is TGTGCCATCCCGTTGGGGGGTTGGCGGGGATACACAGATACGCAGTATTTT. It is translated as CAIPLGGWRGYTDTQYF.

J is TRBJ1-1 and V is TRBV3-1, with D maybe TRBD1 (6 bases). Germline loops: CDR1 LGHDT, CDR2 YNNKEL (reference sequence). The CDR3 extends over 15 amino acids. Trimming removed 3 bases at V and 5 bases at J, with 16 bases between. CDR3 protein: CASSHLQGRGTEAFF. The CDR3 DNA reads as TGTGCCAGCAGCCATCTACAGGGCCGGGGGACTGAAGCTTTCTTT.

The table lists this clonotype with a few counts. This chain connects TRBV20-1 to TRBJ1-4; D not certain. The CDR3 has 13 amino acids. V was pared by 6 bases and J by 0 bases, with 8 bases between. CDR1 is DFQATT, CDR2 SNEGSKA, per germline (reference sequence). CDR3 region: CSAARATNEKLFF. The CDR3 DNA sequence: TGCAGTGCGGCCAGAGCAACTAATGAAAAACTGTTTTTT.